The rows below give T cell receptor beta chains drawn from one sample of a study of CD8 T cells in Susac syndrome. In TCRdb, the immunoSEQ multiplex PCR reads were re-called with MiXCR into one record per CDR3 protein. Here the sample spans approximately 300,000 distinct CDR3 sequences, almost 85% being singletons. The specimen sequenced was CD8+ T cells from PBMCs. The receptors here all came from a human donor with multiple sclerosis. CDR3s include the opening cysteine and the closing phenylalanine or tryptophan. The order of the fields is CDR3 DNA, CDR3 protein, clone size, J gene, D gene, V gene. A D gene is named only where the DNA matches it firmly. Clone size appears in some rows only: once, few, many, or a class for an expanded clone.

CDR3nt: TGCGCCAGCAGCCAGGACCGGGACGGCATCAATCAGCCCCAGCATTTT
CDR3aa: CASSQDRDGINQPQHF
abundance: -
j_gene: TRBJ1-5
d_gene: -
v_gene: TRBV4-3

CDR3nt: TGTGCCACCAGTGATTTGGCAAACAATCAGCCCCAGCATTTT
CDR3aa: CATSDLANNQPQHF
abundance: -
j_gene: TRBJ1-5
d_gene: -
v_gene: TRBV24-1

CDR3nt: TGTGCCAGCAGAGATTCTCGGGATACGCAGTATTTT
CDR3aa: CASRDSRDTQYF
abundance: -
j_gene: TRBJ2-3
d_gene: -
v_gene: TRBV6-5

CDR3nt: TGTGCCAGCAGCTCACGACAGGGGGCTAATGAAAAACTGTTTTTT
CDR3aa: CASSSRQGANEKLFF
abundance: few
j_gene: TRBJ1-4
d_gene: TRBD1
v_gene: TRBV7-2

CDR3nt: TGCAGTGCTTGGGGACGGGACACCTTCACCGGGGAGCTGTTTTTT
CDR3aa: CSAWGRDTFTGELFF
abundance: -
j_gene: TRBJ2-2
d_gene: -
v_gene: TRBV20-1

CDR3nt: TGTGCCTGGAAGGGGGGGGAAGAGACCCAGTACTTC
CDR3aa: CAWKGGEETQYF
abundance: once
j_gene: TRBJ2-5
d_gene: -
v_gene: TRBV30

CDR3nt: TGTGCCTGTCCATCCGGGAGCTCCTACGAGCAGTACTTC
CDR3aa: CACPSGSSYEQYF
abundance: once
j_gene: TRBJ2-7
d_gene: -
v_gene: TRBV30

CDR3nt: TGTGCCAGCGCTAGGGGGGCGCCCACCGGGGAGCTGTTTTTT
CDR3aa: CASARGAPTGELFF
abundance: -
j_gene: TRBJ2-2
d_gene: -
v_gene: TRBV9

CDR3nt: TGTGCCAGCAGCCAAGATCAACTAGGGACGGACAACTATGGCTACACCTTC
CDR3aa: CASSQDQLGTDNYGYTF
abundance: -
j_gene: TRBJ1-2
d_gene: -
v_gene: TRBV3-1

CDR3nt: TGTGCCAGTCAAGCGGTTCTAGGGTCCTCCTACGAGCAGTACTTC
CDR3aa: CASQAVLGSSYEQYF
abundance: -
j_gene: TRBJ2-7
d_gene: -
v_gene: TRBV12-3/TRBV12-4

CDR3nt: TGTGCCAGCAGCGTGAAAGCGGGAGAGGTAAGGGAGCAGTACTTC
CDR3aa: CASSVKAGEVREQYF
abundance: -
j_gene: TRBJ2-7
d_gene: TRBD2
v_gene: TRBV6-5

CDR3nt: TGTGCCAGCAGCAAAACTAGGCAGGACGCGACCCAGTACTTC
CDR3aa: CASSKTRQDATQYF
abundance: -
j_gene: TRBJ2-5
d_gene: -
v_gene: TRBV21-1

CDR3nt: TGCAGCGTTGAAGATCTACTAGCGACGACCTACAATGAGCAGTTCTTC
CDR3aa: CSVEDLLATTYNEQFF
abundance: -
j_gene: TRBJ2-1
d_gene: TRBD2
v_gene: TRBV29-1

CDR3nt: TGTGCCAGCAACCCCAGGGCGGGGTACGAGCAGTACTTC
CDR3aa: CASNPRAGYEQYF
abundance: -
j_gene: TRBJ2-7
d_gene: -
v_gene: TRBV28

CDR3nt: TGTGCCAGCAGTTCCCTCCTCGGGAATGAGCAGTTCTTC
CDR3aa: CASSSLLGNEQFF
abundance: -
j_gene: TRBJ2-1
d_gene: -
v_gene: TRBV6-5

CDR3nt: TGTGCCAGCAGCCCAGGGACAGCCCTCTCTGGGGCCAACGTCCTGACTTTC
CDR3aa: CASSPGTALSGANVLTF
abundance: -
j_gene: TRBJ2-6
d_gene: TRBD1
v_gene: TRBV9

CDR3nt: TGTGCCAGCAGCGTGGACGGGACAGGGGGCACAGATACGCAGTATTTT
CDR3aa: CASSVDGTGGTDTQYF
abundance: once
j_gene: TRBJ2-3
d_gene: TRBD1
v_gene: TRBV9

CDR3nt: TGTGCCAGCAGTTTAGTGACTAGTCTGGGTGAGCAGTTCTTC
CDR3aa: CASSLVTSLGEQFF
abundance: few
j_gene: TRBJ2-1
d_gene: -
v_gene: TRBV12-3/TRBV12-4

CDR3nt: TGTGCCAGCTCACCACCGGATAGCGGGAGGCCTTCCTACGAGCAGTACTTC
CDR3aa: CASSPPDSGRPSYEQYF
abundance: -
j_gene: TRBJ2-7
d_gene: TRBD2
v_gene: TRBV18

CDR3nt: TGCAGCGCCGTCGGACAGGTCTACGAGCAGTACTTC
CDR3aa: CSAVGQVYEQYF
abundance: -
j_gene: TRBJ2-7
d_gene: TRBD1
v_gene: TRBV29-1

CDR3nt: TGTGCCAGCAGTTACTTCGGGGGGCAAGGCGGGGAGCTGTTTTTT
CDR3aa: CASSYFGGQGGELFF
abundance: -
j_gene: TRBJ2-2
d_gene: -
v_gene: TRBV6-2/TRBV6-3

CDR3nt: TGTGCCAGCAGCCCAAGGACAGGGGCTCTACCTAACTATGGCTACACCTTC
CDR3aa: CASSPRTGALPNYGYTF
abundance: few
j_gene: TRBJ1-2
d_gene: TRBD1
v_gene: TRBV7-2

CDR3nt: TGCAGCGTTATTAGTATCAATGGCTACACCTTC
CDR3aa: CSVISINGYTF
abundance: -
j_gene: TRBJ1-2
d_gene: -
v_gene: TRBV29-1

CDR3nt: TGTGCCAGTACCCCCGACGGGGGGCCTGGGGCCAACGTCCTGACTTTC
CDR3aa: CASTPDGGPGANVLTF
abundance: once
j_gene: TRBJ2-6
d_gene: -
v_gene: TRBV19

CDR3nt: TGTGCCAGCAGTCCTATTTATGTCTCCGGGAACTATGGCTACACCTTC
CDR3aa: CASSPIYVSGNYGYTF
abundance: -
j_gene: TRBJ1-2
d_gene: -
v_gene: TRBV27

CDR3nt: TGTGCCAGCAGCTTAGAGCCCCCCTTAACAGTTAATCAGCCCCAGCATTTT
CDR3aa: CASSLEPPLTVNQPQHF
abundance: -
j_gene: TRBJ1-5
d_gene: -
v_gene: TRBV7-2

CDR3nt: TGCGCCAGCAGCCAGTTAGGCATGAACACTGAAGCTTTCTTT
CDR3aa: CASSQLGMNTEAFF
abundance: -
j_gene: TRBJ1-1
d_gene: -
v_gene: TRBV4-1

CDR3nt: TGCAGCGTTGAAGATCAGGAGGCTAGCAGGGTGAGCTCCTACAATGAGCAGTTCTTC
CDR3aa: CSVEDQEASRVSSYNEQFF
abundance: -
j_gene: TRBJ2-1
d_gene: -
v_gene: TRBV29-1

CDR3nt: TGTGCCAGCAGTCCCACTAGCACTGAGCAGTTCTTC
CDR3aa: CASSPTSTEQFF
abundance: -
j_gene: TRBJ2-1
d_gene: -
v_gene: TRBV6-5

CDR3nt: TGTGCCAGCAGCTTCGGGTGGCCCGGAGCAGCTAACTATGGCTACACCTTC
CDR3aa: CASSFGWPGAANYGYTF
abundance: -
j_gene: TRBJ1-2
d_gene: -
v_gene: TRBV13

CDR3nt: TGTGCCAGTAGACGTAACACCGGGGAGCTGTTTTTT
CDR3aa: CASRRNTGELFF
abundance: few
j_gene: TRBJ2-2
d_gene: -
v_gene: TRBV19

CDR3nt: TGCGCCAGCAGCCAAGACAGGACAGGGGGTCTAAACATTCAGTACTTC
CDR3aa: CASSQDRTGGLNIQYF
abundance: -
j_gene: TRBJ2-4
d_gene: TRBD1
v_gene: TRBV4-3

CDR3nt: TGTGCCAGCAGTTCTCACTCGACCCCGGGACAGTATAATCAGCCCCAGCATTTT
CDR3aa: CASSSHSTPGQYNQPQHF
abundance: -
j_gene: TRBJ1-5
d_gene: TRBD1
v_gene: TRBV27

CDR3nt: TGTGCCATCCGGGCTGCGGGAGGTTTCTCCTACAATGAGCAGTTCTTC
CDR3aa: CAIRAAGGFSYNEQFF
abundance: once
j_gene: TRBJ2-1
d_gene: TRBD2
v_gene: TRBV10-3

CDR3nt: TGTGCCTGGATCTACCCATCGTCGGCGGTTGGCTACACCTTC
CDR3aa: CAWIYPSSAVGYTF
abundance: -
j_gene: TRBJ1-2
d_gene: -
v_gene: TRBV30

CDR3nt: TGTGCCAGCCTTCGCGGCCATGAGCAGTTCTTC
CDR3aa: CASLRGHEQFF
abundance: -
j_gene: TRBJ2-1
d_gene: -
v_gene: TRBV2

CDR3nt: TGTGCGGGCAATCGGCGGGAGGGAGATCTAGAAGAGACCCAGTACTTC
CDR3aa: CAGNRREGDLEETQYF
abundance: -
j_gene: TRBJ2-5
d_gene: TRBD2
v_gene: TRBV2

CDR3nt: TGTGCCAGCAGCTTCGGGGTTGAGCGGGAGTCTCTCTACGAGCAGTACTTC
CDR3aa: CASSFGVERESLYEQYF
abundance: -
j_gene: TRBJ2-7
d_gene: TRBD2
v_gene: TRBV5-8

CDR3nt: TGTGCCAGCAGCCCCGGTCTAGCGGCCAGCTCCTACAATGAGCAGTTCTTC
CDR3aa: CASSPGLAASSYNEQFF
abundance: few
j_gene: TRBJ2-1
d_gene: TRBD2
v_gene: TRBV13

CDR3nt: TGTGCCAGCAGCAAGGGGCAGGGATTTTTCGGAAACATTCAGTACTTC
CDR3aa: CASSKGQGFFGNIQYF
abundance: -
j_gene: TRBJ2-4
d_gene: -
v_gene: TRBV7-6

CDR3nt: TGTGCCAGCAGTTCCGACAGCCTCTACCCTTTCAATAACTATGGCTACACCTTC
CDR3aa: CASSSDSLYPFNNYGYTF
abundance: -
j_gene: TRBJ1-2
d_gene: -
v_gene: TRBV27

CDR3nt: TGTGCCATCAATAGCCGGGACACATCCTACAATGAGCAGTTCTTC
CDR3aa: CAINSRDTSYNEQFF
abundance: -
j_gene: TRBJ2-1
d_gene: -
v_gene: TRBV10-3

CDR3nt: TGTGCCAGCAGTTTATCGGGGACAGGGGGGGAGCAGTACTTC
CDR3aa: CASSLSGTGGEQYF
abundance: -
j_gene: TRBJ2-7
d_gene: TRBD1
v_gene: TRBV28

CDR3nt: TGTGCCAGTAGTCCGCCCGGGACTACGTACTCCTACGAGCAGTACTTC
CDR3aa: CASSPPGTTYSYEQYF
abundance: -
j_gene: TRBJ2-7
d_gene: TRBD2
v_gene: TRBV19

CDR3nt: TGTGCCAGCCTCGGCGGTTTCCCCTACGAGCAGTACTTC
CDR3aa: CASLGGFPYEQYF
abundance: -
j_gene: TRBJ2-7
d_gene: -
v_gene: TRBV16

CDR3nt: TGTGCCAGCAGCGTGGGACTAGCGGGAGGGTATGAGCAGTTCTTC
CDR3aa: CASSVGLAGGYEQFF
abundance: -
j_gene: TRBJ2-1
d_gene: TRBD2
v_gene: TRBV9

CDR3nt: TGCGCCAGCAGTCACGGTAGGGACCTTTTCTATGGCTACACCTTC
CDR3aa: CASSHGRDLFYGYTF
abundance: -
j_gene: TRBJ1-2
d_gene: -
v_gene: TRBV23-1

CDR3nt: TGTGCCAGCAGCGCCGGGTTCGGCGAGCAGTACTTC
CDR3aa: CASSAGFGEQYF
abundance: -
j_gene: TRBJ2-7
d_gene: -
v_gene: TRBV9

CDR3nt: TGTGCCTGGACCCGAAACCAGGCCCCCACCTACGAGCAGTACTTC
CDR3aa: CAWTRNQAPTYEQYF
abundance: -
j_gene: TRBJ2-7
d_gene: -
v_gene: TRBV30

CDR3nt: TGTGCCAGCAGCTCCCTCGACGGGGGGCAAGGACAAGAGACCCAGTACTTC
CDR3aa: CASSSLDGGQGQETQYF
abundance: -
j_gene: TRBJ2-5
d_gene: -
v_gene: TRBV7-9

CDR3nt: TGTGCCAGCAGCCACCCCCCTAGCGGGAGCCCTCCCTCCTACGAGCAGTACTTC
CDR3aa: CASSHPPSGSPPSYEQYF
abundance: -
j_gene: TRBJ2-7
d_gene: TRBD2
v_gene: TRBV7-2

CDR3nt: TGCGCCAGCACCCGGGTAGCGGGATATCTCGCTAGCACAGATACGCAGTATTTT
CDR3aa: CASTRVAGYLASTDTQYF
abundance: -
j_gene: TRBJ2-3
d_gene: TRBD2
v_gene: TRBV10-2

CDR3nt: TGTGCCAGCAGTACGTTCGATAATCAGCCCCAGCATTTT
CDR3aa: CASSTFDNQPQHF
abundance: once
j_gene: TRBJ1-5
d_gene: -
v_gene: TRBV11-2

CDR3nt: TGCAGTGCTGCCCTTGGGGCGGGGGCCTACGAGCAGTACTTC
CDR3aa: CSAALGAGAYEQYF
abundance: -
j_gene: TRBJ2-7
d_gene: TRBD2
v_gene: TRBV20-1